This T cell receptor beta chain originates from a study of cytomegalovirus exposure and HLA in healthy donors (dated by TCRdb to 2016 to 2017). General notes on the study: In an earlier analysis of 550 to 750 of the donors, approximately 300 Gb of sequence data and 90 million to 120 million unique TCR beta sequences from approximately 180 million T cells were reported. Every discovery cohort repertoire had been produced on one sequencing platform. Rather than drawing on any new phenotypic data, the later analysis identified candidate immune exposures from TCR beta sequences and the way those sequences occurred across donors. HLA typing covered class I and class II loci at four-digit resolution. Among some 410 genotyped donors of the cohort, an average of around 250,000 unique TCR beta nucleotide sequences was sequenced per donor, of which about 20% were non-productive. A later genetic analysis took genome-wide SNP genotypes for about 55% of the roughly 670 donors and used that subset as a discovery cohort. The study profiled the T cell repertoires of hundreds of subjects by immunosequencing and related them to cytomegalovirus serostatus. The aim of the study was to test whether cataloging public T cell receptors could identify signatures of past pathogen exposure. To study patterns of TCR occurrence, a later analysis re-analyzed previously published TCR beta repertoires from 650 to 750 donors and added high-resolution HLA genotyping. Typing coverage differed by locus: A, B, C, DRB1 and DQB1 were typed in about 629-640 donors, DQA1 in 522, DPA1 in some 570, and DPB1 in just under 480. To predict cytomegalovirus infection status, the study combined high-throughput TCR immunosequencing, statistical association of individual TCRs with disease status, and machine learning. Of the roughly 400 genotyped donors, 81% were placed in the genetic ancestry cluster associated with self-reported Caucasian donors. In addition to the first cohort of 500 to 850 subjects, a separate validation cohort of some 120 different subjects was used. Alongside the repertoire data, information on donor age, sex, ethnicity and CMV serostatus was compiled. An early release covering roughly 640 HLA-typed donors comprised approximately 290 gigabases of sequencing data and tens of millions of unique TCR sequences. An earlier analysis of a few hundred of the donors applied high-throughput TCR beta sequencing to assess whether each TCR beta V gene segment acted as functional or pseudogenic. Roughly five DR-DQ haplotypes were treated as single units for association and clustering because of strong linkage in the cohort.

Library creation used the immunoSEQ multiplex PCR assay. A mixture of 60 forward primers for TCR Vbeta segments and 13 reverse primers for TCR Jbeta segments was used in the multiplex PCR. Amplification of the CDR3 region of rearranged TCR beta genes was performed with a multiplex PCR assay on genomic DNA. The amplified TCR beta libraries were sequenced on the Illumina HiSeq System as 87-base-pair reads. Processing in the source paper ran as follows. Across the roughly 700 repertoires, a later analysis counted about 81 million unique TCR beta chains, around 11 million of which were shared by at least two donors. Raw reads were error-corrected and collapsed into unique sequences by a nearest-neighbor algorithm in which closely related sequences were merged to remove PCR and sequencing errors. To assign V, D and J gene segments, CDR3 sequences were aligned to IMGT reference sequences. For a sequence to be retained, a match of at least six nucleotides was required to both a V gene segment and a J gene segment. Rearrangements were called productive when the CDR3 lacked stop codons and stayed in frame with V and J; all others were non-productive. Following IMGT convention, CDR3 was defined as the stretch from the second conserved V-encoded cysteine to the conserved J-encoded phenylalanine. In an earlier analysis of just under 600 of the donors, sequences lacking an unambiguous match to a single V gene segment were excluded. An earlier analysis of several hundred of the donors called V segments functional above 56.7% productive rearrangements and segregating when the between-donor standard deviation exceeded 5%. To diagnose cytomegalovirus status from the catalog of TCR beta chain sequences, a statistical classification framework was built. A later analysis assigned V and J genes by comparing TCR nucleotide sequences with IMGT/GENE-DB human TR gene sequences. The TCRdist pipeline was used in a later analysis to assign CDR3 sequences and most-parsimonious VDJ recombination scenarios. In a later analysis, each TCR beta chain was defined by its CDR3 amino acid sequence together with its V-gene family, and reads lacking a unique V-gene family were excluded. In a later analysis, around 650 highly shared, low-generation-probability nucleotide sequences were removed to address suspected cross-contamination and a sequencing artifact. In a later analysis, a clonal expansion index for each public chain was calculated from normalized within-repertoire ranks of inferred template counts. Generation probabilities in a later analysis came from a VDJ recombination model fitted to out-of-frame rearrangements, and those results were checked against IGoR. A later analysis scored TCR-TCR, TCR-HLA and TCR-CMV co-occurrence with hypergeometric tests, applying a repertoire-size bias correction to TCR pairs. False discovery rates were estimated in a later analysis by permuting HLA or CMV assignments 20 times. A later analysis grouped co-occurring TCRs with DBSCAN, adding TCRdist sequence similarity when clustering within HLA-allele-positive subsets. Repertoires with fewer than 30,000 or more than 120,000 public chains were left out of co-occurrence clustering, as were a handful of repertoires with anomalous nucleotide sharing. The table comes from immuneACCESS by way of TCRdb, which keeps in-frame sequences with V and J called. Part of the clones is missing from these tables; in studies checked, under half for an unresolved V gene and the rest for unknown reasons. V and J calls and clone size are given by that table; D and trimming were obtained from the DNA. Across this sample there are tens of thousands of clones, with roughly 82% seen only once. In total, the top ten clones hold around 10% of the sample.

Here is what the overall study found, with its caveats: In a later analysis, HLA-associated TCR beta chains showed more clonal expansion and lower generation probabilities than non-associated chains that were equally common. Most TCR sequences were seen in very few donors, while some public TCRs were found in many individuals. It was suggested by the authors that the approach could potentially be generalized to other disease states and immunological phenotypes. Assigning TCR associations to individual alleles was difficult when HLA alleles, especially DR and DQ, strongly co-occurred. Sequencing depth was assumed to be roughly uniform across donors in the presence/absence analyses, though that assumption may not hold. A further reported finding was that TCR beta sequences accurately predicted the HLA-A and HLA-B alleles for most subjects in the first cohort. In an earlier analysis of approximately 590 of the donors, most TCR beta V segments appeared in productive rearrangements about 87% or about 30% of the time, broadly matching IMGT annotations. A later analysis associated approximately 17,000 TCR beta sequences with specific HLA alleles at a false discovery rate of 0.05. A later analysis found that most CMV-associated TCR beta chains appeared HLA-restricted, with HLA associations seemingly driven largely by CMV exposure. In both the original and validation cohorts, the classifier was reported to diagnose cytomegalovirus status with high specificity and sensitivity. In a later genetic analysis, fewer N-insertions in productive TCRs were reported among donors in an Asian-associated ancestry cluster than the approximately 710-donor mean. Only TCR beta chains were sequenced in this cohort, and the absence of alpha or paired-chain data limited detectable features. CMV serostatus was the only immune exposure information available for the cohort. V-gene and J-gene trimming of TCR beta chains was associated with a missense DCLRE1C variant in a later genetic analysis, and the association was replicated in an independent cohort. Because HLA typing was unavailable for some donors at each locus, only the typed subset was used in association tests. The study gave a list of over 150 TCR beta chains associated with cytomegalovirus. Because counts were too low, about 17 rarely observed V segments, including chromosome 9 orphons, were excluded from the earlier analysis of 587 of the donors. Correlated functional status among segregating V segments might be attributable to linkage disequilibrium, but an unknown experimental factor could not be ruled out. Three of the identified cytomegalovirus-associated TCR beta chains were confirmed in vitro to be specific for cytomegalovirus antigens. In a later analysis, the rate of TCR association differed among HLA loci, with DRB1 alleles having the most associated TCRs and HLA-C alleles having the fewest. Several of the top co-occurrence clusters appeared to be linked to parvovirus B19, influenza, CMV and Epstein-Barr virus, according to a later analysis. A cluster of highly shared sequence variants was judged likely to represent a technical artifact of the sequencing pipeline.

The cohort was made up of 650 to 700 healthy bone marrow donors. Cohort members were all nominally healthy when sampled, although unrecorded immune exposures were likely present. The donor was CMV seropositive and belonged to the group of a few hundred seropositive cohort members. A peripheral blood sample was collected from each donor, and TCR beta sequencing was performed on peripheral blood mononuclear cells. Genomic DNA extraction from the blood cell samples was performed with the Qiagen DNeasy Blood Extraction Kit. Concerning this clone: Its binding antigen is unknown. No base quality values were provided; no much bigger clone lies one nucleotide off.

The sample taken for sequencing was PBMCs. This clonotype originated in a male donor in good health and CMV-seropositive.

The sequence in DNA is TGTGCCAGCAGCCCACTAGGGACTAGCTCCTACGAGCAGTACTTC. Its protein product is CASSPLGTSSYEQYF. The rearranged segments are TRBV5-4 and TRBJ2-7, with 8 junctional bases fitting TRBD2. The germline V gene (reference sequence) yields SGHNT for CDR1 and YYREEE for CDR2. V is pruned by 4 bases and J by 0 bases, leaving 6 bases of the junction without a gene match. There are 15 amino acids in the CDR3, from cysteine to phenylalanine inclusive. Solely the CDR3 DNA is kept, with 45 bases framed from the first base.